What follows is one TCR beta chain and its context. This specimen belongs to a study of blood T cell repertoires in COVID-19. Study summary: Specimens from acute and convalescent COVID-19 originated in the United States, Italy and Spain. Sources were T cells, B-cell-depleted T cells, or PBMCs; the material itself was cDNA or gDNA.

Germline CDR1 reads SGHRS; CDR2 reads YFSETQ. Trimming left V 0 bases short and J 9 bases short, with 10 bases between. The CDR3 length is 13 residues. Per the original data handling: For nucleated cells, counts were estimated from reference gene primer amplification. Assay: immunoSEQ multiplex PCR; the TCRdb copy retains only in-frame clones and omits some. Clone size and the V and J calls come from that table; the DNA yielded D and trimming. The sample comprises some 350,000 clones, around 91% of which are singletons, and less than 3.5% rests with the top ten. The origin of this receptor is a woman aged 18-30 years who had recovered from COVID-19. Sequences were obtained from peripheral blood. This chain links TRBV5-1 with TRBJ2-1; D is uncertain. The CDR3 protein is CASSLELVREQFF. CDR3 in DNA: TGCGCCAGCAGCTTGGAGCTAGTCCGTGAGCAGTTCTTC.